What follows are 28 T cell receptor beta chains derived from one specimen sequenced in a study of T cell responses to AZD1222 COVID-19 vaccine. Using immunoSEQ multiplex PCR, the repertoire was profiled, and TCRdb retains in-frame clones only, with some absent. Among approximately 120,000 clones, about 87% were seen once, and the ten largest hold around 4.6%. The input for sequencing was peripheral blood, taken 28 days after the second AZD1222 dose. The receptor set was obtained from an adult who received the AZD1222 COVID-19 vaccine.

J is TRBJ2-1 and V is TRBV10-1; the D gene could be TRBD1 or TRBD2 (5 bases each). The CDR3 has 16 amino acids. The germline V and J ends were trimmed by 7 bases and 2 bases, with 18 bases remaining between them. Germline loops: CDR1 WNHNN, CDR2 SYGVQD (reference sequence). The CDR3 bases are TGCGCCAGCACCCGAGAAGGGACCTGGACCTACAATGAGCAGTTCTTC. Translation gives CASTREGTWTYNEQFF.

V usage is TRBV7-8 and J usage is TRBJ1-6, with D unclear. The germline gives CDR1 SGHVS, CDR2 FQNEAQ. Deletions cut 1 base from V and 9 bases from J, with 7 bases between. This CDR3 comprises 13 residues. The CDR3 sequence is CASSLEHSSPLHF. The CDR3 coding sequence is TGTGCCAGCAGCTTAGAGCACAGTTCACCCCTCCACTTT.

This clone was observed once. This chain uses TRBV6-2 or TRBV6-3 with TRBJ1-5, with a tentative D call TRBD1 (6 bases). CDR3 length equals 15 residues. The ends were cut back, 6 bases at V and 1 base at J, with 13 bases in the middle. CDR1 and CDR2 (germline): MNHEY, SVGEGT. CDR3 in amino acids: CASRPMGGSNQPQHF. In nucleotides, the CDR3 is TGTGCCAGCAGACCTATGGGGGGCAGCAATCAGCCCCAGCATTTT.

This clone was seen only a few times. V gene TRBV6-5 combines with J gene TRBJ2-7; the D gene is possibly TRBD1 (5 bases). This CDR3 spans 13 amino acids. Trimming removed 6 bases from V and 3 bases from J, with 12 bases in between. The germline V gene has CDR1 MNHEY and CDR2 SVGAGI. CDR3 protein: CASSLGVYYEQYF. Written as DNA, the CDR3 is TGTGCCAGCAGCTTAGGGGTATACTACGAGCAGTACTTC.

The CDR3 bases are TGTGCCAGCAGTAGGCAGGGGGCGGATGGCTACACCTTC. Amino acids: CASSRQGADGYTF. V gene TRBV12-3 or TRBV12-4 combines with J gene TRBJ1-2; TRBD1 agrees at 8 bases. The CDR3 is 13 residues long. Germline trimming cut 5 bases from V and 6 bases from J; bases unmatched to any gene: 5.

Here the CDR3 DNA reads TGTGCCTGGAGTGTAGGGACTGGAAACACCATATATTTT. Translated: CAWSVGTGNTIYF. The chain couples TRBV30 to TRBJ1-3; D ambiguous. Germline CDR1 reads GTSNPN; CDR2 reads SVGIG (reference sequence). CDR3 length equals 13 residues. V was trimmed by 0 bases and J by 2 bases, leaving 5 bases between them.

The rearrangement links TRBV6-5 to TRBJ1-2; D perhaps matches TRBD1 (5 bases). This CDR3 region has 13 residues. The germline V and J ends were trimmed by 5 bases and 5 bases, with 12 bases remaining between them. Germline CDR1 reads MNHEY; CDR2 reads SVGAGI. The CDR3 is CASSPDSLYGYTF. DNA for the CDR3: TGTGCCAGCAGTCCCGACAGTCTTTATGGCTACACCTTC.

V usage is TRBV4-3 and J usage is TRBJ2-2; 8 positions match TRBD1. Germline-derived CDR1 and CDR2 are LGHNA and YSLEER. The CDR3 has 15 residues. V was clipped by 4 bases and J by 4 bases; unmatched bases: 5. This CDR3 reads CASSPGQGSTGELFF. CDR3 DNA: TGCGCCAGCAGCCCCGGACAGGGAAGCACCGGGGAGCTGTTTTTT.

This chain joins TRBV29-1 and TRBJ2-1; D remains unclear. The CDR3 loop spans 12 amino acids. The V end was cut by 5 bases, the J end by 2 bases, with 7 bases between. Germline CDR1 and CDR2: SQVTM and ANQGSEA. In DNA, the CDR3 is TGCAGCGTTAGCGAGCCCTACAATGAGCAGTTCTTC. It encodes CSVSEPYNEQFF.

V gene TRBV14 combines with J gene TRBJ2-4; D is undetermined. The CDR3 spans 13 residues. Looked up from germline, CDR1 is SGHDN and CDR2 is FVKESK. The germline V and J ends were trimmed by 3 bases and 7 bases, with 10 bases remaining between them. CDR3 bases: TGTGCCAGCAGCCACGGCGGTCCTAACATTCAGTACTTC. Translation gives CASSHGGPNIQYF.

In DNA, the CDR3 is TGTGCCAGCACCCGACAGCAACTCAGCACAGATACGCAGTATTTT. Its protein product is CASTRQQLSTDTQYF. The chain carries TRBV2 and TRBJ2-3; D might be TRBD1 (5 bases). The germline gives CDR1 SNHLY, CDR2 FYNNEI. The germline V and J ends were trimmed by 7 bases and 0 bases, with 14 bases remaining between them. The CDR3 is 15 residues long.

The count of this clone is one. CDR3 DNA sequence: TGTGCCAGCAGCGCGGGACTAGCGTTAACGGGTGAGCAGTTCTTC. Protein product: CASSAGLALTGEQFF. This sequence joins TRBV9 and TRBJ2-1, with 10 bases identical to TRBD2. Trimming removed 3 bases from V and 9 bases from J; junction bases left unmatched: 9. This CDR3 region has 15 residues. Germline V CDR1 and CDR2: SGDLS, YYNGEE.

The chain combines TRBV7-3 with TRBJ2-3; D ambiguous. This CDR3 spans 15 amino acids. Deletions cut 0 bases from V and 0 bases from J, with 7 bases between. In germline, CDR1 is SGHTA, CDR2 FQGTGA. The CDR3 nucleotides are TGTGCCAGCAGCTTAACTTCCTCTAGCACAGATACGCAGTATTTT. Encoded protein: CASSLTSSSTDTQYF.

This chain connects TRBV9 to TRBJ2-3; a weak D match, TRBD2 (6 bases). From germline, CDR1 is SGDLS and CDR2 YYNGEE. The CDR3 contains 15 residues. V lost 4 bases and J lost 6, with 18 bases in between. The CDR3 sequence: CASSPNSGKSDTQYF. The CDR3 DNA reads as TGTGCCAGCAGCCCCAATAGCGGAAAGAGCGATACGCAGTATTTT.

V usage is TRBV6-1 and J usage is TRBJ2-7; 7 positions match TRBD1. Germline V gene sequence: CDR1 MNHNS, CDR2 SASEGT. With V trimmed by 3 bases and J by 0 bases, 2 bases remained unmatched. CDR3 length equals 14 residues. Here the CDR3 DNA reads TGTGCCAGCAGTGAGGGGACAGCCTCCTACGAGCAGTACTTC. Translation gives CASSEGTASYEQYF.

V gene TRBV5-4 combines with J gene TRBJ2-3; possibly TRBD1 or TRBD2 for D (6 bases each). CDR1 and CDR2 (germline): SGHNT, YYREEE (reference sequence). Trimming took 5 bases from V and 0 from J, leaving 13 bases between them. This CDR3 spans 15 amino acids. The CDR3 region has the DNA TGTGCCAGCAGAATCGGGGGCCGTAGCACAGATACGCAGTATTTT. It encodes CASRIGGRSTDTQYF.

The rearrangement links TRBV7-3 to TRBJ2-1; TRBD1 matches at 7 bases. The CDR3 has 16 residues. J was trimmed by 4 bases and V by 3 bases; bases with no gene match: 9. Germline V gene lookup returns CDR1 SGHTA and CDR2 FQGTGA. CDR3 residues: CASSFHAGTDYNEQFF. DNA of the CDR3: TGTGCCAGCAGCTTCCACGCCGGGACAGATTACAATGAGCAGTTCTTC. The variable domain in full, completed from reference TRBV7-3 and TRBJ2-1, reads GAGVSQTPSNKVTEKGKYVELRCDPISGHTALYWYRQSLGQGPEFLIYFQGTGAADDSGLPNDRFFAVRPEGSVSTLKIQRTERGDSAVYLCASSFHAGTDYNEQFFGPGTRLTVL.

V and J are TRBV7-3 and TRBJ2-1, with D unclear. The germline CDR1 and CDR2 sequences are SGHTA and FQGTGA. CDR3 length: 12 amino acids. V was shortened by 6 bases and J by 7 bases, with 10 bases between the two germline ends. The CDR3 DNA is TGTGCCAGCAGTTTGAACTATAATGAGCAGTTCTTC. Protein: CASSLNYNEQFF. The full variable domain, in which reference TRBV7-3 and TRBJ2-1 provide the parts outside the CDR3, is GAGVSQTPSNKVTEKGKYVELRCDPISGHTALYWYRQSLGQGPEFLIYFQGTGAADDSGLPNDRFFAVRPEGSVSTLKIQRTERGDSAVYLCASSLNYNEQFFGPGTRLTVL.

This sequence joins TRBV5-4 and TRBJ2-2; D perhaps matches TRBD2 (5 bases). CDR1 and CDR2 from the germline V gene are SGHNT and YYREEE (reference sequence). This CDR3 comprises 16 residues. V was trimmed by 9 bases and J by 0 bases, leaving 18 bases between them. The CDR3 nucleotides read TGTGCCACACGACGGGCTAGCAGTTCGAACACCGGGGAGCTGTTTTTT. Protein product: CATRRASSSNTGELFF.

The chain carries TRBV7-3 and TRBJ1-3; 7 bases line up with TRBD1. V gave up 4 bases and J gave up 1 base; unmatched junction bases: 4. Germline CDR1 is SGHTA and CDR2 is FQGTGA. The CDR3 totals 15 residues. The CDR3 bases are TGTGCCAGCAGCTCAGGCAGGGGGTCTGGAAACACCATATATTTT. Translating it yields CASSSGRGSGNTIYF.

The rearrangement joins TRBV6-4 to TRBJ2-2; D is perhaps TRBD2 (6 bases). Between the trimmed V and J ends, which lost 6 bases and 3 bases, there was a span of 8 bases. The CDR3 covers 13 residues. Germline CDR1 reads MRHNA; CDR2 reads SNTAGT. The CDR3 nucleotides read TGTGCCAGCAGGGAGGGGTACACCGGGGAGCTGTTTTTT. Amino acid sequence: CASREGYTGELFF.

This rearrangement joins TRBV10-1 to TRBJ2-7; D remains ambiguous. This CDR3 is 12 amino acids long. V dropped 8 bases and J dropped 0 bases, with 8 bases sitting between them. Germline lookup yields CDR1 WNHNN and CDR2 SYGVQD (reference sequence). The CDR3 sequence: CASGVSSYEQYF. In DNA form, the CDR3 reads TGCGCCAGCGGGGTTAGCTCCTACGAGCAGTACTTC.

The CDR3 here is CASVTGLRAFF. Written as DNA, the CDR3 is TGTGCCAGCGTCACAGGGCTGCGAGCTTTCTTT. The chain combines TRBV2 with TRBJ1-1; D is possibly TRBD1 (6 bases). The CDR3 runs 11 residues. Trimming cost V 8 bases and J 10 bases, with 14 bases left between them. The germline CDR1 and CDR2 sequences are SNHLY and FYNNEI.

The chain combines TRBV24-1 with TRBJ2-5; perhaps TRBD1 as D (6 bases). This CDR3 has 13 amino acids. Germline values: CDR1 KGHDR, CDR2 SFDVKD. Trimming took off 1 base at V and 4 bases at J, with 6 bases between the two ends. The CDR3 is CATSDLGGETQYF. Written as DNA, the CDR3 is TGTGCCACCAGTGATTTAGGGGGAGAGACCCAGTACTTC.

At least ten counts were recorded for this clone. The chain is built from TRBV6-5 and TRBJ2-7; D is ambiguous. Trimming removed 6 bases at V and 0 bases at J, with 12 bases between. The CDR3 consists of 14 residues. CDR1 is MNHEY and CDR2 is SVGAGI in the germline V gene. As DNA, the CDR3 is TGTGCCAGCAGACTCTCTATCCTCTCCTACGAGCAGTACTTC. It specifies CASRLSILSYEQYF.

The genes are TRBV19 and TRBJ1-1; 11 bases fit TRBD1. This CDR3 region has 15 residues. In germline, CDR1 is LNHDA, CDR2 SQIVND (reference sequence). The trim removed 6 bases at V and 1 base at J, leaving 4 bases unmatched. The CDR3 DNA sequence: TGTGCCAGTAGGGACAGGGGGCTGGGGAACACTGAAGCTTTCTTT. Protein: CASRDRGLGNTEAFF.

This chain links TRBV6-4 with TRBJ2-3; possible D gene TRBD2, 5 bases. Germline CDR1 is MRHNA and CDR2 is SNTAGT. The CDR3 extends over 14 amino acids. Trimming cost V 11 bases and J 0 bases, with 15 bases left between them. The CDR3 spells CASRSGTSTDTQYF. The CDR3 DNA sequence: TGTGCCTCCCGATCGGGAACTAGCACAGATACGCAGTATTTT.

The V and J genes are TRBV7-8 and TRBJ1-5; D is possibly TRBD1 (5 bases). The CDR3 runs 16 residues. With 5 bases removed from V and 2 bases from J, the gap between germline ends came to 16 bases. Germline CDR1 and CDR2: SGHVS and FQNEAQ. CDR3 coding DNA: TGTGCCAGCAGCACTCCCGGGGGTAAGGGCAATCAGCCCCAGCATTTT. Protein: CASSTPGGKGNQPQHF.